This paragraph reports one T cell receptor beta chain. How the authors handled the data: Nucleated cell number was recorded as an estimate derived from reference gene primer amplification. Clones were read by immunoSEQ multiplex PCR, and TCRdb kept only the in-frame ones, dropping some. V and J calls and clone size are as listed in that table; D and trimming were resolved from the DNA. The sample includes about 98,000 clones, over 70% seen only once; the top ten take 3.5% to 5%. The data originate from a study of blood T cell repertoires in COVID-19. Study summary: PBMCs, B-cell-depleted T cells, or T cells were the source of the cDNA or gDNA that made up the material.

The V gene lost 8 bases and the J gene lost 0 bases, with 14 bases spanning the gap. This CDR3 spans 13 amino acids. Germline V gives CDR1 GTSNPN, CDR2 SVGIG (reference sequence). The specimen sequenced was peripheral blood. The V gene is TRBV30, the J gene TRBJ2-7, with D perhaps TRBD1 (5 bases). The receptor was derived from a man aged 55 to 70 with acute or convalescent COVID-19. The CDR3 DNA is TGTGCCGGAGAACATCAGGGCTCCTACGAGCAGTACTTC. This translates into CAGEHQGSYEQYF.